The 20 T cell receptor beta chains below were found in one sample sequenced in a study of T cells in localized non-small cell lung cancer. Clones were read by immunoSEQ multiplex PCR, and TCRdb kept only the in-frame ones, dropping some. The sample carries around 26,000 clones, 81% recorded once. Source: peripheral blood, taken before any cancer treatment. The receptors stem from a man aged 40 to 69 with stage III squamous cell lung carcinoma.

The CDR3 protein is CAISGGVGNIQYF. The CDR3 DNA follows: TGTGCCATCAGTGGTGGGGTCGGAAACATTCAGTACTTC. The chain combines TRBV10-3 with TRBJ2-4; D not certain. Germline V gene sequence: CDR1 ENHRY, CDR2 SYGVKD. The length of the CDR3 is 13 residues. The V and J ends lost 4 bases and 6 bases respectively, with 10 bases between them.

This clone was seen once. The chain carries TRBV5-6 and TRBJ2-7; D possibly corresponds to TRBD1 (6 bases). Germline V lookup: CDR1 SGHDT, CDR2 YYEEEE. V was clipped by 2 bases and J by 9 bases, with 15 bases between them. The length of the CDR3 is 13 residues. The CDR3 coding sequence is TGTGCCAGCAGCTTTGGGACACTCTCAGTGCAGTACGTC. As protein: CASSFGTLSVQYV.

This clone was seen just once. This rearrangement joins TRBV6-1 to TRBJ1-1; tentative D call: TRBD1 (6 bases). CDR3 size: 15 residues. V was pared by 6 bases and J by 2 bases, with 16 bases between. From germline, CDR1 is MNHNS and CDR2 SASEGT. The CDR3 spells CASRGIPTGNTEAFF. In DNA form, the CDR3 reads TGTGCCAGCAGGGGGATCCCGACAGGCAACACTGAAGCTTTCTTT.

V is TRBV11-1 and J is TRBJ2-1; possibly TRBD1 or TRBD2 for D (5 bases each). Deletions cut 4 bases from V and 12 bases from J, with 22 bases between. The CDR3 runs 15 residues. From germline, CDR1 is SGHAT and CDR2 FQDESV (reference sequence). As DNA, the CDR3 is TGTGCCAGCAGCTACCTCGAGGGGTCCACGTACCCGCAGTTCTTC. This encodes CASSYLEGSTYPQFF.

This chain connects TRBV27 to TRBJ2-5, with D possibly TRBD2 on 5 matching bases. CDR3 length: 16 amino acids. V lost 7 bases and J 4 bases, leaving 22 bases between the germline ends. The germline CDR1 and CDR2 sequences are MNHEY and SMNVEV (reference sequence). The CDR3 nucleotides are TGTGCCAGCACTATCCGGCGGCTAGACGGGATAGAGACCCAGTACTTC. This sequence encodes CASTIRRLDGIETQYF.

The chain is built from TRBV4-1 and TRBJ2-3, with 8 bases lining up with TRBD1. Germline assignment: CDR1 MGHRA and CDR2 YSYEKL. V shed 0 bases and J 0 bases; nucleotides not matched to a gene: 11. The length of the CDR3 is 19 residues. CDR3 loop: CASSQDQGAVGHSTDTQYF. Here the CDR3 DNA reads TGCGCCAGCAGCCAAGATCAGGGGGCGGTGGGCCATAGCACAGATACGCAGTATTTT.

V and J are TRBV11-2 and TRBJ2-7, with 8 bases that match TRBD1. The CDR3 has 13 amino acids. Germline loops: CDR1 SGHAT, CDR2 FQNNGV. V was clipped by 0 bases and J by 6 bases; unmatched bases: 1. The CDR3, as DNA: TGTGCCAGCAGCTTAGAGCAGGGGGCCGAGCAGTACTTC. This codes for CASSLEQGAEQYF.

In DNA, the CDR3 is TGTGCTGTGACTAGCGGGGAGCTTGAGCAGTTCTTC. Protein sequence: CAVTSGELEQFF. The chain couples TRBV7-7 to TRBJ2-1; 11 bases line up with TRBD2. The CDR3 totals 12 residues. The V gene's germline CDR1 is SSHAT and CDR2 FNYEAQ (reference sequence).

DNA for the CDR3: TGTGCCTGGAGTGCCGTCTCGGGACTTACCGGGGAGCTGTTTTTT. This gives the protein CAWSAVSGLTGELFF. The J gene is TRBJ2-2, the V gene TRBV30, with D possibly matching TRBD2 (6 bases). The CDR3 consists of 15 residues. The germline V gene encodes CDR1 GTSNPN and CDR2 SVGIG (reference sequence). Between the trimmed V and J ends, which lost 1 base and 5 bases, there was a span of 14 bases.

The chain is built from TRBV6-4 and TRBJ1-2; D possibly corresponds to TRBD1 (5 bases). Trimming shortened V by 1 base and J by 7 bases, and 13 bases separated the two germline ends. The germline V gene encodes CDR1 MRHNA and CDR2 SNTAGT. The length of the CDR3 is 14 residues. The CDR3 loop is CASSDWAGSGGYTF. DNA of the CDR3: TGTGCCAGCAGTGACTGGGCAGGGAGTGGTGGCTACACCTTC.

The chain has TRBV7-2 and TRBJ2-5, with D unresolved. Trimming left V 7 bases short and J 2 bases short, with 11 bases between. The CDR3 is 13 amino acids. The germline gives CDR1 SGHTA, CDR2 FQGNSA. CDR3 loop: CASTPLRQETQYF. The CDR3 DNA sequence: TGTGCCAGCACCCCCCTAAGGCAAGAGACCCAGTACTTC.

This chain links TRBV25-1 with TRBJ1-2, with TRBD1 matching 8 bases. The germline V gene has CDR1 MGHDK and CDR2 SYGVNS. The CDR3 has 14 amino acids. The V gene end was trimmed by 1 base and the J gene end by 2 bases; junction bases not matched to a gene: 0. The CDR3 protein is CASSEWTGNYGYTF. The CDR3 nucleotides are TGTGCCAGCAGTGAATGGACAGGGAACTATGGCTACACCTTC.

The rearrangement uses TRBV15 and TRBJ2-3; D is undetermined. The V end was cut by 1 base, the J end by 7 bases, with 9 bases between. This CDR3 region has 13 residues. Germline V gene data show CDR1 as LNHNV and CDR2 as YYDKDF (reference sequence). CDR3 sequence reads: CATSRVGPHTQYF. The CDR3 coding sequence is TGTGCCACCAGCAGAGTCGGGCCCCATACGCAGTATTTT. The full variable domain, in which reference TRBV15 and TRBJ2-3 provide the parts outside the CDR3, is DAMVIQNPRYQVTQFGKPVTLSCSQTLNHNVMYWYQQKSSQAPKLLFHYYDKDFNNEADTPDNFQSRRPNTSFCFLDIRSPGLGDTAMYLCATSRVGPHTQYFGPGTRLTVL.

The chain combines TRBV5-6 with TRBJ1-5; possibly TRBD1 for D (5 bases). Trimming shortened V by 5 bases and J by 1 base, and 13 bases separated the two germline ends. Germline V gene sequence: CDR1 SGHDT, CDR2 YYEEEE. CDR3 length equals 15 residues. In nucleotides, the CDR3 is TGTGCCAGCAGTCGCCGGGGGTACAGCAATCAGCCCCAGCATTTT. Translation: CASSRRGYSNQPQHF.

This clone came up a few times. DNA for the CDR3: TGTGCCAGTAGTATGGGTCGATCGGGCGGGACTGAAGCTTTCTTT. This gives the protein CASSMGRSGGTEAFF. This chain connects TRBV19 to TRBJ1-1; D call uncertain. With 3 bases removed from V and 5 bases from J, the gap between germline ends came to 16 bases. This CDR3 has 15 residues. Germline values: CDR1 LNHDA, CDR2 SQIVND (reference sequence).

The chain recombines TRBV19 with TRBJ1-5, with D hard to call. V lost 3 bases to trimming and J lost 11 bases, with 20 bases between them. The germline V gene encodes CDR1 LNHDA and CDR2 SQIVND (reference sequence). The CDR3 length is 15 residues. In nucleotides, the CDR3 is TGTGCCAGTAGTATCTGGCGGAGTACCCCTTCTGCCCAGCATTTT. This codes for CASSIWRSTPSAQHF.

This clone showed up just once. V is TRBV27 and J is TRBJ2-1, with 12 nucleotides matching TRBD2. CDR3 size: 14 residues. The germline gives CDR1 MNHEY, CDR2 SMNVEV (reference sequence). Losses at the gene ends were 0 bases for V and 12 bases for J; bases not matched to a gene: 3. The CDR3 region is CASSLSTSGSGQFF. Written as DNA, the CDR3 is TGTGCCAGCAGTTTATCGACTAGCGGGAGCGGGCAGTTCTTC.

V and J are TRBV6-5 and TRBJ1-1; maybe TRBD1 (5 bases). Between the trimmed V and J ends, which lost 5 bases and 7 bases, there was a span of 11 bases. This CDR3 region has 12 residues. Germline V CDR1 and CDR2: MNHEY, SVGAGI. Here the CDR3 reads CASSLRGHEAFF. As DNA, the CDR3 is TGTGCCAGCAGTCTGAGGGGCCATGAAGCTTTCTTT.

The V call is TRBV5-6, the J call TRBJ2-1, with D possibly being TRBD1 (6 bases). Trimming removed 4 bases at V and 12 bases at J, with 17 bases between. CDR3 length equals 13 residues. The germline V gene has CDR1 SGHDT and CDR2 YYEEEE. The CDR3 here is CASSLLGGRGQFF. In DNA form, the CDR3 reads TGTGCCAGCAGCCTTTTAGGGGGTAGAGGGCAGTTCTTC. Filled out from reference TRBV5-6 and TRBJ2-1, the complete variable domain reads DAGVTQSPTHLIKTRGQQVTLRCSPKSGHDTVSWYQQALGQGPQFIFQYYEEEERQRGNFPDRFSGHQFPNYSSELNVNALLLGDSALYLCASSLLGGRGQFFGPGTRLTVL.

This chain links TRBV30 with TRBJ2-1; possible D gene TRBD1, 6 bases. CDR3 length: 15 amino acids. Per the germline V gene, CDR1 is GTSNPN and CDR2 is SVGIG (reference sequence). V was cut by 2 bases and J by 6 bases, with 17 bases left in between. The CDR3 loop is CAWSRKQGFFNEQFF. The DNA for the CDR3 is TGTGCCTGGAGTCGCAAACAGGGATTTTTCAATGAGCAGTTCTTC.